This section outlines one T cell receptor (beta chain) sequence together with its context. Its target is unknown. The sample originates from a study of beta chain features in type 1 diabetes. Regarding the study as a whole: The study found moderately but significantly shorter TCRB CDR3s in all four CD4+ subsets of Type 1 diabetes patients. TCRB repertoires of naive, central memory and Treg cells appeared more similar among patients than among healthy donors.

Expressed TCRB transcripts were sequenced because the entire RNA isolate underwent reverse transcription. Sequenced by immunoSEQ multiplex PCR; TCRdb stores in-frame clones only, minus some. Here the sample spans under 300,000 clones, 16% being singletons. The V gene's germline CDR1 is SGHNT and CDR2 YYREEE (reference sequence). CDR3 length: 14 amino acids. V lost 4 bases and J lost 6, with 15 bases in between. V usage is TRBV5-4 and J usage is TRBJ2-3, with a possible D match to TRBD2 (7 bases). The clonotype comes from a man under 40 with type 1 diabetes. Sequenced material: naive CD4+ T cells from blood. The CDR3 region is CASSPQGGDDTQYF. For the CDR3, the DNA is TGTGCCAGCAGCCCACAGGGAGGGGACGATACGCAGTATTTT. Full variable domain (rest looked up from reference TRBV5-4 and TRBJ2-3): ETGVTQSPTHLIKTRGQQVTLRCSSQSGHNTVSWYQQALGQGPQFIFQYYREEENGRGNFPPRFSGLQFPNYSSELNVNALELDDSALYLCASSPQGGDDTQYFGPGTRLTVL.